This TCR beta chain was sequenced during a study of blood T cell repertoires in COVID-19. Background on the study: COVID-19 samples, acute and convalescent, were from the United States, Italy and Spain.

Some clones are missing from TCRdb's copy, which holds only in-frame ones; the method was immunoSEQ multiplex PCR. The sample has about 75,000 clones, approximately 88% seen once. This CDR3 is built from 15 residues. V lost 7 bases and J lost 6; bases outside the gene matches: 10. Looked up from germline, CDR1 is MNHEY and CDR2 is SVGAGI. This chain connects TRBV6-5 to TRBJ2-7, with 12 bases lining up with TRBD1. The clonotype originates from a woman in her 50s with acute or convalescent COVID-19. Sequenced: peripheral blood. Written as DNA, the CDR3 is TGTGCCAGCACCATAGGGACAGGGGGCCGTAGCGAGCAGTACTTC. Encoded protein: CASTIGTGGRSEQYF.